This TCR beta chain was observed in a study of shared clonotypes between healthy human individuals (dated by TCRdb to the early 2020s). Background on the whole study: The cohort included three men and a couple of women between 18 and 49 years of age. Libraries were prepared and TCR repertoires were sequenced by different laboratories using diverse techniques, in order to increase sequencing depth and limit assay-specific biases. The study deeply sequenced blood TCR repertoires of about five healthy adults to estimate repertoire size and the extent of clonotype sharing between individuals. For each donor, CD4 naive and CD4 memory were each given three plates, CD8 naive was given two plates, and CD8 memory was given one plate. Each donor's leukapheresis produced roughly between roughly 0.9 and 8.9 billion PBMCs.

CD8 naive samples were obtained by positive selection for CCR7 among CD45RO-negative cells, yielding a CD45RA+CCR7+ population from which TemRA cells were excluded. Healthy HIV-negative adults with no recently reported acute infections or vaccinations were included as donors. Every donor was a Caucasian adult residing in Nashville, Tennessee, USA. Blood was obtained by leukapheresis, after which PBMCs were separated by Ficoll-Histopaque density gradient centrifugation and cryopreserved in liquid nitrogen vapor phase. Purity and quantity of every magnetically sorted T cell population were checked by analytical flow cytometry. Genomic DNA was isolated from every sorted fraction and measured by UV absorbance on a Nanodrop 2000c. The germline V gene (reference sequence) specifies MNHEY as CDR1 and SMNVEV as CDR2. The V end loses 8 bases and the J end loses 0 bases, and a stretch of 15 bases separates them. There are 15 amino acids in the CDR3, from cysteine to phenylalanine inclusive. Only the CDR3 DNA stays, 45 bases, in frame from base 1.

TCR CDR3 regions were amplified from genomic DNA by multiplex PCR using the deep immunoSEQ assay. Genomic DNA extracted from each cell subset was distributed evenly over all wells of several immunoSEQ 96-well plates, and each plate served as one replicate. For sorted subsets, roughly 200 ng of genomic DNA, equivalent to 25,000 to 35,000 T cell genomes, went into each replicate PCR. Purified libraries were quantified with a Qubit 3.0 fluorometer, sized on a Bioanalyzer 2100, and re-quantified with the KAPA Library Quantification kit. Every immunoSEQ 96-well plate was sequenced on a dedicated single-read 150-cycle Illumina NextSeq 550 flow cell. Per the original workflow: Because only junctional sequences without quality scores were contained in the immunoSEQ output, filtering matching that applied to full-length reads could not be performed. Sequences were annotated with PyIR, a Python wrapper for IgBLAST v1.9, and V/J genes and CDR3 were assigned using IMGT germline references. Any read was removed if the V/J assignment was weak (E-value above 1e-6), the CDR3 was missing, or the read contained stop codons, out-of-frame junctions, or ambiguous translated residues. V3J clonotypes were defined by identical inferred V gene, J gene, and CDR3 amino acid sequence. The percentage overlap between two repertoires was calculated by dividing the number of shared unique clonotypes by the size of the smaller repertoire. Repertoire richness was assessed with RTK rarefaction, the Chao1 estimator, and Recon v2.1 estimates of unobserved clonotypes. Generation probabilities were computed with OLGA for all TCRbeta clonotypes obtained by the gDNA method from a handful of donors. TCRdb took over this immuneACCESS table, retaining in-frame rearrangements with V and J assigned. Such tables are incomplete; in checked studies, under half of the missing clones stem from an unresolved V gene, and the remainder is unexplained. The V and J calls and clone size were taken over from that table, and D and trimming were inferred from the DNA. This sample is represented by more than 2 million clones; about 95% of them were singletons. The ten largest clones capture roughly 1% of the sample.

Results and caveats for the whole study, not just this receptor: Because the study included a small number of donors, the genetic and exposure-history diversity represented was limited. Pairwise subsampling indicated that sequencing depth was expected to affect the degree of clonotype sharing among donors. Sampling was restricted to blood, and TCR repertoires in tissues likely differ from the TCR repertoires found in blood. Larger estimated clonotype richness was generally found for naive subsets than for memory subsets. Higher generation probabilities were observed for clonotypes shared by all four sorted-subset donors than for non-shared clonotypes. Incomplete sequencing was indicated by rarefaction of sorted-subset datasets, despite the large sequencing depth. When several donors were compared, the shared fraction of clonotypes was 5% to 6.5% for naive CD4, about 4% for naive CD8, 2.3% for memory CD4, and under 0.5% for memory CD8.

Note on this clone: Its antigen remains undetermined. Nothing much larger sits one base from this clone, and base qualities are not available.

The V and J genes are TRBV27 and TRBJ2-3, with no D gene named confidently. The sequence derives from a man younger than 35 in good health. The sequenced material came from naive CD8+ T cells sorted from blood. The intended sense of this specimen's cell subset or site label: CD45RA+CCR7+. Read as DNA, the sequence is TGTGCCAGCCAACCCGCCCCGGGTAGCACAGATACGCAGTATTTT. Its protein product is CASQPAPGSTDTQYF.